This T cell receptor (beta chain) is from a study of graft-versus-host responses after intestinal transplantation. As for the study in general: Tacrolimus and steroids were given for three to four years to all recipients after anti-thymocyte globulin induction.

The length of the CDR3 is 17 residues. Germline CDR1 SGHRS, CDR2 YFSETQ. V was pared by 0 bases and J by 7 bases, with 19 bases between. Regarding this clone: Its cognate antigen is unknown.

Assay: immunoSEQ multiplex PCR; the TCRdb copy retains only in-frame clones and omits some. The profile shows about 90,000 clones, about 93% of them singletons. The J gene is TRBJ1-4, the V gene TRBV5-1, with D possibly TRBD1 on 6 matching bases. This sequence originates from a human donor who was the organ donor for an intestinal transplant. The sample consisted of unstimulated CD8+ T cells sorted from spleen or lymph node cells, taken before transplant. The CDR3 loop reads CASSLGPQGSEGEKLFF. The CDR3 DNA sequence: TGCGCCAGCAGCTTGGGACCCCAGGGGAGTGAGGGTGAAAAACTGTTTTTT.